This T cell receptor (beta chain) was captured in a study of CD8+ T cells in alopecia areata. The sample's treatment: oral pan-JAK inhibitor, 5-10 mg twice daily. In alopecia areata patients, both lesional scalp punch biopsies and peripheral blood were collected. This CDR3 contains 13 residues. Germline V gene lookup returns CDR1 SQVTM and CDR2 ANQGSEA. Trimming shortened V by 5 bases and J by 4 bases, and 14 bases separated the two germline ends. Sequencing used cDNA as its template, made by extracting RNA and reverse transcribing it. Sequenced by immunoSEQ multiplex PCR; TCRdb stores in-frame clones only, minus some. Here the sample spans 150,000 to 200,000 clones, less than 70% being singletons.

The receptor comes from a human donor with alopecia areata. The sequenced sample was CD4+ T cells sorted from blood, obtained at approximately week 49, from a patient treated with tofacitinib. The V call is TRBV29-1, the J call TRBJ1-1, with no clear D. The CDR3: CSVPKRGSTEAFF. DNA for the CDR3: TGCAGCGTTCCTAAACGCGGGTCCACTGAAGCTTTCTTT. The variable domain in full, completed from reference TRBV29-1 and TRBJ1-1, reads SAVISQKPSRDICQRGTSLTIQCQVDSQVTMMFWYRQQPGQSLTLIATANQGSEATYESGFVIDKFPISRPNLTFSTLTVSNMSPEDSSIYLCSVPKRGSTEAFFGQGTRLTVV.